These 27 T cell receptor beta chains share one sample of origin, sequenced in a study of blood T cell repertoires in COVID-19. Produced via immunoSEQ multiplex PCR; TCRdb's table is partial and in-frame only. The sample has approximately 89,000 clones, about 85% seen once. The sequenced material came from peripheral blood. All receptors come from a woman aged 70-85 years with acute or convalescent COVID-19.

This chain joins TRBV27 and TRBJ1-2; TRBD1 might be the D (5 bases). V was trimmed by 5 bases and J by 7 bases, leaving 14 bases between them. Germline V CDR1 and CDR2: MNHEY, SMNVEV (reference sequence). CDR3 size: 13 residues. The CDR3 spells CASSAQEYGGYTF. In nucleotides, the CDR3 is TGTGCCAGCAGTGCACAGGAGTATGGTGGCTACACCTTC.

The V and J genes are TRBV10-3 and TRBJ2-2, with TRBD2 matching over 8 bases. J gave up 3 bases and V 4 bases, and 1 base lay outside the gene matches. The V gene's germline CDR1 is ENHRY and CDR2 SYGVKD. CDR3 length equals 14 residues. The CDR3 region has the DNA TGTGCCATCAGTGTACTAGCGGACACCGGGGAGCTGTTTTTT. Protein sequence: CAISVLADTGELFF.

This rearrangement joins TRBV6-5 to TRBJ1-4; D is ambiguous. V was shortened by 4 bases and J by 17 bases, with 20 bases between the two germline ends. CDR3 length: 13 residues. Germline loops: CDR1 MNHEY, CDR2 SVGAGI. The DNA for the CDR3 is TGTGCCAGCAGTTTGGGGATCGGGAGGCCCCCATTTTTT. It codes for CASSLGIGRPPFF.

This clone was seen a single time. This chain uses TRBV7-9 with TRBJ2-1; maybe TRBD2 (6 bases). Germline V gene data show CDR1 as SEHNR and CDR2 as FQNEAQ (reference sequence). CDR3 length equals 13 residues. With 5 bases removed from V and 4 bases from J, the gap between germline ends came to 9 bases. CDR3 nucleotide sequence: TGTGCCAGCAGCCCCCGGGAGTACAATGAGCAGTTCTTC. It encodes CASSPREYNEQFF.

This chain uses TRBV7-9 with TRBJ2-1; 9 bases match TRBD1. The V gene end was trimmed by 0 bases and the J gene end by 4 bases; junction bases not matched to a gene: 13. Germline V gives CDR1 SEHNR, CDR2 FQNEAQ (reference sequence). The CDR3 sequence is 19 residues long. DNA of the CDR3: TGTGCCAGCAGCTTAGCGCAGGTATGGGGACAGGGAGTATACAATGAGCAGTTCTTC. Amino acids: CASSLAQVWGQGVYNEQFF.

The chain has TRBV2 and TRBJ1-3; tentative D call: TRBD1 (6 bases). From germline, CDR1 is SNHLY and CDR2 FYNNEI. The CDR3 contains 19 residues. Trimming shortened V by 0 bases and J by 0 bases, and 18 bases separated the two germline ends. The CDR3 nucleotides read TGTGCCAGCAGTGAAGCGCGAGGGGGTAGCTCTAACTCTGGAAACACCATATATTTT. It codes for CASSEARGGSSNSGNTIYF. The full variable domain, completed using reference TRBV2 and TRBJ1-3, is EPEVTQTPSHQVTQMGQEVILRCVPISNHLYFYWYRQILGQKVEFLVSFYNNEISEKSEIFDDQFSVERPDGSNFTLKIRSTKLEDSAMYFCASSEARGGSSNSGNTIYFGEGSWLTVV.

V is TRBV11-2 and J is TRBJ2-3, with TRBD2 identical over 10 bases. CDR1 is SGHAT, CDR2 FQNNGV, per germline. The CDR3 extends over 15 amino acids. V shed 5 bases and J 4 bases; nucleotides not matched to a gene: 6. The CDR3 DNA reads TGTGCCAGCAGCCTAGCGGGGGTTGGCGCAGATACGCAGTATTTT. This encodes CASSLAGVGADTQYF. The full variable domain, rest sourced from reference TRBV11-2 and TRBJ2-3, is EAGVAQSPRYKIIEKRQSVAFWCNPISGHATLYWYQQILGQGPKLLIQFQNNGVVDDSQLPKDRFSAERLKGVDSTLKIQPAKLEDSAVYLCASSLAGVGADTQYFGPGTRLTVL.

The chain recombines TRBV30 with TRBJ2-7; D may be TRBD1 (6 bases). Looked up from germline, CDR1 is GTSNPN and CDR2 is SVGIG (reference sequence). V lost 1 base to trimming and J lost 3 bases, with 16 bases between them. The CDR3 runs 15 residues. This CDR3 reads CAWSDRFRGLYEQYV. The DNA for the CDR3 is TGTGCCTGGAGTGATCGGTTCAGGGGTCTCTACGAGCAGTACGTC.

The CDR3 protein is CASSLAGVTETQYF. The CDR3 region has the DNA TGTGCCAGCAGCTTAGCGGGAGTGACGGAGACCCAGTACTTC. The chain carries TRBV5-6 and TRBJ2-5, with TRBD2 matching 8 bases. The V and J ends lost 2 bases and 5 bases, in that order; junction bases with no gene match: 5. The CDR3 runs to 14 residues. Germline V CDR1 and CDR2: SGHDT, YYEEEE. Filled out from reference TRBV5-6 and TRBJ2-5, the complete variable domain reads DAGVTQSPTHLIKTRGQQVTLRCSPKSGHDTVSWYQQALGQGPQFIFQYYEEEERQRGNFPDRFSGHQFPNYSSELNVNALLLGDSALYLCASSLAGVTETQYFGPGTRLLVL.

The chain couples TRBV27 to TRBJ2-3, with TRBD2 matching 12 bases. The germline CDR1 and CDR2 sequences are MNHEY and SMNVEV (reference sequence). J gave up 3 bases and V 2 bases, and 6 bases lay outside the gene matches. The CDR3 is 17 amino acids. CDR3 bases: TGTGCCAGCAGTTTACTAGCGGGGGGGCGGGGGACAGATACGCAGTATTTT. This encodes CASSLLAGGRGTDTQYF.

This clone was counted once. V and J are TRBV25-1 and TRBJ2-7, with D perhaps matching TRBD1 (5 bases). This CDR3 comprises 16 residues. V was trimmed by 8 bases and J by 0 bases, leaving 20 bases between them. Germline assignment: CDR1 MGHDK and CDR2 SYGVNS. CDR3 protein: CASLEYPGHNSYEQYV. The CDR3 region has the DNA TGTGCCAGCCTTGAGTACCCCGGACATAACTCCTACGAGCAGTACGTC.

This CDR3 is CASRTGHYPNEKLFF. The CDR3 DNA is TGCGCCAGCCGGACAGGCCATTACCCCAATGAAAAACTGTTTTTT. The chain is built from TRBV5-1 and TRBJ1-4; the match to TRBD1 covers 7 bases. There are 15 residues in the CDR3. CDR1 SGHRS and CDR2 YFSETQ come from the germline V gene. Trimming removed 7 bases from V and 5 bases from J; junction bases left unmatched: 11.

This sequence joins TRBV2 and TRBJ2-5, with D unresolved. Germline V gene sequence: CDR1 SNHLY, CDR2 FYNNEI. CDR3 length: 12 residues. V was pared by 6 bases and J by 2 bases, with 7 bases between. The CDR3: CASRVSQETQYF. The CDR3 DNA is TGTGCCAGCAGAGTCAGTCAAGAGACCCAGTACTTC.

The rearrangement links TRBV7-2 to TRBJ2-1; a weak D match, TRBD1 (6 bases). In germline, CDR1 is SGHTA, CDR2 FQGNSA. V was shortened by 5 bases and J by 0 bases, with 11 bases between the two germline ends. CDR3 length equals 15 residues. The CDR3 coding sequence is TGTGCCAGCAGCCCCAGGGGCCCCTCCTACAATGAGCAGTTCTTC. It specifies CASSPRGPSYNEQFF.

About this clone: At one end the junction does not follow the germline gene, possibly because of a read error. The rearrangement joins TRBV5-6 to TRBJ2-3; tentatively, D is TRBD1 (5 bases). CDR1 SGHDT and CDR2 YYEEEE come from the germline V gene. The CDR3 covers 15 residues. The CDR3 loop is CASNLAGKSTDTQYF. In DNA, the CDR3 is TGTGCCAGCAACTTGGCAGGGAAGTCCACAGATACGCAGTATTTT.

This clone was counted many times. The chain carries TRBV5-1 and TRBJ1-2, with 9 bases aligning to TRBD1. CDR3 length: 14 amino acids. V lost 6 bases, J lost 4 bases, and 7 bases stayed unmatched. Germline assignment: CDR1 SGHRS and CDR2 YFSETQ. CDR3 loop: CASNSGQGTYGYTF. The CDR3 DNA follows: TGCGCCAGCAACTCTGGACAGGGGACCTATGGCTACACCTTC.

This chain joins TRBV2 and TRBJ1-4; D gene unclear. The CDR3 contains 15 residues. Germline-derived CDR1 and CDR2 are SNHLY and FYNNEI. V shed 6 bases and J shed 7 bases, with 18 bases lying between them. The CDR3 region has the DNA TGTGCCAGCAGGACGTTTGAGGGATCGGGTGAAAAACTGTTTTTT. It is translated as CASRTFEGSGEKLFF.

The genes are TRBV27 and TRBJ1-5; TRBD1 matches 9 bases. Germline-derived CDR1 and CDR2 are MNHEY and SMNVEV (reference sequence). The CDR3 is made up of 14 amino acids. The trim removed 8 bases at V and 3 bases at J, leaving 5 bases unmatched. The CDR3 sequence: CASARQGDNQPQHF. The CDR3 DNA sequence: TGTGCCAGCGCGCGACAGGGGGACAATCAGCCCCAGCATTTT.

The chain couples TRBV7-2 to TRBJ1-3; 9 nucleotides align to TRBD1. V shed 5 bases, J shed 4 bases, and the junction held 3 bases outside the gene matches. The CDR3 runs to 14 residues. CDR1 and CDR2 from the germline V gene are SGHTA and FQGNSA. CDR3 nucleotide sequence: TGTGCCAGCAGCCCCACAGGGGGCGGAAACACCATATATTTT. Translation gives CASSPTGGGNTIYF.

This chain uses TRBV7-2 with TRBJ2-7, with a tentative D call TRBD1 (6 bases). The V end lost 5 bases, the J end lost 6 bases, and 14 bases lay between the germline ends. The germline CDR1 and CDR2 sequences are SGHTA and FQGNSA. The CDR3 contains 13 residues. The CDR3 DNA sequence: TGTGCCAGCAGCCGAGACAGGCACGGCGAGCAGTACGTC. Its translation: CASSRDRHGEQYV.

The chain carries TRBV5-1 and TRBJ1-5; tentative D call: TRBD1 (6 bases). The length of the CDR3 is 18 residues. Germline V gives CDR1 SGHRS, CDR2 YFSETQ. Trimming cost V 1 base and J 0 bases, with 17 bases left between them. The DNA of the CDR3 is TGCGCCAGCAGCTTGACACAGGGACGATATTATAGCAATCAGCCCCAGCATTTT. It codes for CASSLTQGRYYSNQPQHF.

This clone showed up just once. The chain uses TRBV4-1 and TRBJ1-1, with TRBD1 identical over 8 bases. The germline V gene has CDR1 MGHRA and CDR2 YSYEKL. J was trimmed by 1 base and V by 1 base; bases with no gene match: 5. The CDR3 has 16 amino acids. CDR3 DNA: TGCGCCAGCAGCCAAGGGCAGGGGGCGGGGAACACTGAAGCTTTCTTT. Residues: CASSQGQGAGNTEAFF.

V is TRBV24-1 and J is TRBJ2-3; no clear D. Looked up from germline, CDR1 is KGHDR and CDR2 is SFDVKD. V lost 8 bases and J lost 2, with 22 bases in between. The CDR3 contains 17 residues. CDR3: CATKKIGKARLTDTQYF. The DNA for the CDR3 is TGTGCCACCAAAAAGATTGGAAAAGCCAGACTCACAGATACGCAGTATTTT.

The chain employs TRBV11-3 and TRBJ2-1; 11 positions agree with TRBD2. V was clipped by 7 bases and J by 4 bases; unmatched bases: 9. Per the germline V gene, CDR1 is SGHNT and CDR2 is YENEEA. The CDR3 extends over 16 amino acids. The CDR3 reads CASTQKGTSGYNEQFF. DNA for the CDR3: TGTGCCAGCACCCAAAAGGGGACTAGCGGATACAATGAGCAGTTCTTC.

The chain recombines TRBV19 with TRBJ2-2, with TRBD2 identical over 14 bases. Germline CDR1 LNHDA, CDR2 SQIVND (reference sequence). After removal of 3 bases from V and 0 bases from J, the junction contained 9 bases not matched to a gene. The CDR3 consists of 20 residues. Written as DNA, the CDR3 is TGTGCCAGTAGTATTCCTAGCCGGACTAGCGGGGGGTCGAACACCGGGGAGCTGTTTTTT. Translation: CASSIPSRTSGGSNTGELFF.

The chain joins TRBV28 to TRBJ2-6, with 7 bases identical to TRBD1. Trimming took 5 bases from V and 0 from J; bases not matched to a gene: 1. This CDR3 is built from 15 residues. Germline values: CDR1 MDHEN, CDR2 SYDVKM. CDR3 sequence: CASSNRGSGANVLTF. In DNA, the CDR3 is TGTGCCAGCAGTAACAGGGGCTCTGGGGCCAACGTCCTGACTTTC.

The chain recombines TRBV12-3 or TRBV12-4 with TRBJ2-5; D is possibly TRBD2 (6 bases). This CDR3 has 13 amino acids. Trimming left V 5 bases short and J 5 bases short, with 12 bases between. CDR3 sequence: CASSGWDWETQYF. In DNA, the CDR3 is TGTGCCAGCAGTGGATGGGACTGGGAGACCCAGTACTTC.